This T cell receptor (beta chain) emerged from a study of blood T cell repertoires in COVID-19. This clone has more than one count but fewer than ten. This CDR3 spans 15 amino acids. Germline V gene lookup returns CDR1 MDHEN and CDR2 SYDVKM. Trimming left V 3 bases short and J 6 bases short, with 15 bases between. The repertoire was sequenced with immunoSEQ multiplex PCR; TCRdb's copy has only in-frame clones and lacks some. This table holds approximately 130,000 clones, roughly 72% found once. This sequence joins TRBV28 and TRBJ1-5; possible D gene TRBD1, 6 bases. The sequencing input was peripheral blood. This TCR came from a human donor in a cohort sampled during active COVID-19. CDR3 region: CASSLGRGSGQPQHF. The CDR3 DNA follows: TGTGCCAGCAGTTTGGGCAGGGGCAGCGGTCAGCCCCAGCATTTT.